The 2 T cell receptor beta chains below come from one sample, sequenced in a study of OX40 agonist ivuxolimab in advanced cancers. Only in-frame clones appear in the TCRdb table, and some are missing; sequencing was by immunoSEQ multiplex PCR. The sample records 50,000 to 65,000 clones, 70% to 90% being singletons. The material was CD4+ or CD8+ T cells sorted from blood, obtained in a trial of the OX40 agonist ivuxolimab. The receptor source for this set is an adult with an advanced solid tumor such as melanoma, head and neck, liver or kidney cancer.

This chain connects TRBV6-1 to TRBJ2-1, with 10 bases identical to TRBD2. The CDR3 is 18 amino acids. V dropped 3 bases and J dropped 9; count of bases not matched to a gene: 17. Germline lookup yields CDR1 MNHNS and CDR2 SASEGT. CDR3 protein: CASSEASGRRVRFGEQFF. The DNA for the CDR3 is TGTGCCAGCAGTGAGGCTAGCGGGAGAAGGGTTCGATTTGGTGAGCAGTTCTTC.

This clone was detected a few times. The chain joins TRBV7-6 to TRBJ2-7, with 9 bases fitting TRBD1. J gave up 6 bases and V 4 bases, and 4 bases lay outside the gene matches. Germline V gene sequence: CDR1 SGHVS, CDR2 FNYEAQ. CDR3 size: 13 residues. CDR3 sequence (DNA): TGTGCCAGCAGCTCCCGACAGGGGGGCGAGCAGTACTTC. Its translation is CASSSRQGGEQYF.